The present T cell receptor (beta chain) was sequenced within a study of T cells after yellow fever vaccination. Study results and limitations: Few clonotypes appeared in both CD4 and CD8 compartments. Detected again after the booster were most primary-vaccination clones, at about 96% CD4 and approximately 90% CD8.

MiXCR was run by TCRdb on the 5' RACE reads, yielding one entry per CDR3 protein. The sample holds roughly 520,000 distinct CDR3 sequences; 21% are singletons and the top ten take about 16%. Between the trimmed V and J ends, which lost 2 bases and 7 bases, there was a span of 14 bases. CDR1 and CDR2 (germline): LGHDT, YNNKEL (reference sequence). CDR3 length equals 14 residues. For this clonotype: Antigen unknown.

The chain joins TRBV3-1 to TRBJ1-1; D may be TRBD1 (5 bases). This specimen consisted of PBMCs, obtained approximately 22 days after the first yellow fever vaccination. This sequence was found in a man aged 18 to 30 who received the YFV17D yellow fever vaccine. The DNA of the CDR3 is TGTGCCAGCAGCCAAAGAGACCGGGACGGTGAAGCTTTCTTT. Residues: CASSQRDRDGEAFF.